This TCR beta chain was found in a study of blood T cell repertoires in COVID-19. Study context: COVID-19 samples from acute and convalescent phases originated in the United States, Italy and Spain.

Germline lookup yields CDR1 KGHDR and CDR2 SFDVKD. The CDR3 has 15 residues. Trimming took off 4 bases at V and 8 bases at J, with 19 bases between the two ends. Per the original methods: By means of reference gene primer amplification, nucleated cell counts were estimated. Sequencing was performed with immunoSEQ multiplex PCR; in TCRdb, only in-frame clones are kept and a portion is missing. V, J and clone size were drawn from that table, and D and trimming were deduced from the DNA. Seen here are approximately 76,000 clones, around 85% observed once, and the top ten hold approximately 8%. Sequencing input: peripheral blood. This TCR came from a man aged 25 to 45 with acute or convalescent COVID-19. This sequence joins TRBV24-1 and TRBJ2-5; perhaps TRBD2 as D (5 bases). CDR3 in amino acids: CATSDPREGPGTQYF. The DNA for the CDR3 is TGTGCCACCAGTGACCCACGTGAGGGCCCCGGAACCCAGTACTTC.